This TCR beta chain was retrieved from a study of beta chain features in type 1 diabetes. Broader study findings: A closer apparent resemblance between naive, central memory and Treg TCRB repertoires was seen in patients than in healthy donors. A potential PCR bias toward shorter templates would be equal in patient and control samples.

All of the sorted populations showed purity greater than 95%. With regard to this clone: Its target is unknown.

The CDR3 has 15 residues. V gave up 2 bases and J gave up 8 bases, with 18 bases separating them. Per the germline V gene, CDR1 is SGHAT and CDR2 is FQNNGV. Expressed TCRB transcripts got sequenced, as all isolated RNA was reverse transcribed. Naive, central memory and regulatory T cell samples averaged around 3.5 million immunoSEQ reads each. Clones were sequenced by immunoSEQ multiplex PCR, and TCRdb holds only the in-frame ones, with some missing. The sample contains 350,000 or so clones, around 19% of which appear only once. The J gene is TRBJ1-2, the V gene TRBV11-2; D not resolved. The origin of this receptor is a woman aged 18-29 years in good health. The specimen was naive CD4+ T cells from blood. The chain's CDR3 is CASSLRHGHVRGYTF. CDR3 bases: TGTGCCAGCAGCTTAAGACACGGCCACGTCCGGGGCTACACCTTC.